This entry lists 18 T cell receptor beta chains sequenced from one sample in a study of blood T cell repertoires in COVID-19. The data were produced by immunoSEQ multiplex PCR, yet TCRdb's version contains in-frame clones alone and is incomplete. Among about 220,000 clones listed, around 90% were seen once. The sample taken for sequencing was PBMCs or T cells enriched from blood (not recorded which). Source of these receptors: a man aged 25-45 years who had been exposed to COVID-19.

The chain is built from TRBV19 and TRBJ1-1; D is ambiguous. The CDR3 covers 13 residues. The V gene's germline CDR1 is LNHDA and CDR2 SQIVND (reference sequence). Trimming shortened V by 3 bases and J by 1 base, and 6 bases separated the two germline ends. The CDR3 sequence is CASSISRNTEAFF. The CDR3 bases are TGTGCCAGTAGTATTAGCCGGAACACTGAAGCTTTCTTT.

The rearrangement joins TRBV5-1 to TRBJ2-1; the D gene is possibly TRBD2 (7 bases). From germline, CDR1 is SGHRS and CDR2 YFSETQ. The V end was cut by 4 bases, the J end by 0 bases, with 11 bases between. This CDR3 is built from 15 residues. CDR3 nucleotides: TGCGCCAGCAGCGCCGGGGGGCCCTCCTACAATGAGCAGTTCTTC. It specifies CASSAGGPSYNEQFF.

The chain is built from TRBV5-1 and TRBJ2-7; 9 bases line up with TRBD1. The length of the CDR3 is 15 residues. V shed 4 bases, J shed 7 bases, and the junction held 12 bases outside the gene matches. The germline V gene has CDR1 SGHRS and CDR2 YFSETQ. The CDR3 here is CASSETQQGAREQYF. In DNA form, the CDR3 reads TGCGCCAGCAGCGAAACCCAACAGGGGGCCCGGGAGCAGTACTTC.

The chain couples TRBV11-2 to TRBJ2-5; maybe TRBD2 (6 bases). The ends were cut back, 3 bases at V and 5 bases at J, with 16 bases in the middle. This CDR3 is 15 amino acids long. Germline V CDR1 and CDR2: SGHAT, FQNNGV. As DNA, the CDR3 is TGTGCCAGCAGCTTTCATCCTTCGGGGGACGAGACCCAGTACTTC. Translated, it gives CASSFHPSGDETQYF.

This chain joins TRBV7-2 and TRBJ1-2, with 7 nucleotides matching TRBD1. The CDR3 is 15 residues long. Trimming at V came to 2 bases and at J to 4 bases, leaving 7 bases not matched to a gene. Per germline, CDR1 SGHTA and CDR2 FQGNSA. This CDR3 is CASSLPGQLSYGYTF. The CDR3 DNA sequence: TGTGCCAGCAGCTTACCGGGACAGTTAAGCTATGGCTACACCTTC.

This chain connects TRBV18 to TRBJ1-1; TRBD1 matches 8 bases. Germline V gives CDR1 KGHSH, CDR2 LQKENI. The CDR3 has 17 residues. Losses at the gene ends were 5 bases for V and 5 bases for J; bases not matched to a gene: 16. In nucleotides, the CDR3 is TGTGCCAGCTCAAGTCGGGATTCCACAGGGGGTATAACTGAAGCTTTCTTT. Translation: CASSSRDSTGGITEAFF.

J is TRBJ1-3 and V is TRBV5-1, with a weak D call TRBD1 (5 bases). This CDR3 region has 14 residues. V shed 4 bases and J shed 3 bases, with 11 bases lying between them. CDR1 SGHRS and CDR2 YFSETQ come from the germline V gene. The CDR3 sequence: CASSPGGDGNTIYF. Here the CDR3 DNA reads TGCGCCAGCAGCCCCGGGGGGGATGGAAACACCATATATTTT. Full variable domain (remainder filled in from reference TRBV5-1 and TRBJ1-3): KAGVTQTPRYLIKTRGQQVTLSCSPISGHRSVSWYQQTPGQGLQFLFEYFSETQRNKGNFPGRFSGRQFSNSRSEMNVSTLELGDSALYLCASSPGGDGNTIYFGEGSWLTVV.

This clone was seen a handful of times. The chain links TRBV2 to TRBJ2-5, with 8 bases that match TRBD1. V lost 4 bases, J lost 4 bases, and 2 bases stayed unmatched. Per the germline V gene, CDR1 is SNHLY and CDR2 is FYNNEI. This CDR3 spans 13 amino acids. CDR3 DNA sequence: TGTGCCAGCAGTGCCGACAGGGGAGAGACCCAGTACTTC. Its translation: CASSADRGETQYF.

On this clone itself: This sample includes further DNA sequences coding for the same CDR3. J is TRBJ1-1 and V is TRBV7-9; D not certain. Trimming removed 8 bases from V and 5 bases from J, with 6 bases in between. The CDR3 has 10 residues. Germline CDR1 and CDR2: SEHNR and FQNEAQ (reference sequence). CDR3 nucleotides: TGTGCCAGCGGCGGGACTGAAGCTTTCTTT. It yields the protein CASGGTEAFF. Based on the CDR3 plus reference TRBV7-9 and TRBJ1-1, the full variable domain is DTGVSQNPRHKITKRGQNVTFRCDPISEHNRLYWYRQTLGQGPEFLTYFQNEAQLEKSRLLSDRFSAERPKGSFSTLEIQRTEQGDSAMYLCASGGTEAFFGQGTRLTVV.

The chain employs TRBV11-2 and TRBJ2-6; TRBD1 is a possible D gene (6 bases). Germline CDR1 and CDR2: SGHAT and FQNNGV. V shed 1 base and J shed 4 bases, with 11 bases lying between them. The CDR3 has 16 amino acids. In DNA form, the CDR3 reads TGTGCCAGCAGCTTAGGCACAGGGCACGGGGCCAACGTCCTGACTTTC. Its translation is CASSLGTGHGANVLTF.

This clone was counted a single time. The CDR3: CASSSKSRNPGNTIYF. Written as DNA, the CDR3 is TGTGCCAGCAGCTCGAAAAGCCGTAACCCGGGAAACACCATATATTTT. V usage is TRBV7-9 and J usage is TRBJ1-3; D call uncertain. Trimming took 4 bases from V and 4 from J, leaving 17 bases between them. The CDR3 has 16 amino acids. From germline, CDR1 is SEHNR and CDR2 FQNEAQ (reference sequence).

J is TRBJ2-7 and V is TRBV2; no reliable D call. V lost 1 base and J 2 bases, leaving 9 bases between the germline ends. This CDR3 is 14 amino acids long. Germline loops: CDR1 SNHLY, CDR2 FYNNEI. CDR3 DNA sequence: TGTGCCAGCAGTGAAGGGCTTCCACCCTACGAGCAGTACTTC. This sequence encodes CASSEGLPPYEQYF.

The rearrangement links TRBV5-6 to TRBJ1-2; no definite D call. CDR1 is SGHDT and CDR2 is YYEEEE in the germline V gene. CDR3 length: 12 residues. Between the trimmed V and J ends, which lost 4 bases and 8 bases, there was a span of 12 bases. CDR3 sequence: CASSEARWGYTF. The CDR3 nucleotides are TGTGCCAGCAGCGAAGCTAGGTGGGGCTACACCTTC.

This clone occurred once. This chain joins TRBV6-5 and TRBJ1-3; maybe TRBD1 (5 bases). Germline values: CDR1 MNHEY, CDR2 SVGAGI. The germline V and J ends were trimmed by 4 bases and 2 bases, with 12 bases remaining between them. The CDR3 is made up of 15 amino acids. The CDR3 sequence is CASSSRGGTGNTIYF. DNA of the CDR3: TGTGCCAGCAGTTCTAGGGGAGGTACTGGAAACACCATATATTTT.

The V gene is TRBV18, the J gene TRBJ2-7; a weak D match, TRBD2 (5 bases). The germline CDR1 and CDR2 sequences are KGHSH and LQKENI. V shed 3 bases and J shed 4 bases, with 16 bases lying between them. This CDR3 is built from 15 residues. CDR3 coding DNA: TGTGCCAGCTCACCTCCTTCGAGGGTAAAATACGAGCAGTACTTC. It encodes CASSPPSRVKYEQYF.

This clone was seen only once. The CDR3 region has the DNA TGTGCCAGCAAGGGAGTGGGCTACACCTTC. It encodes CASKGVGYTF. The chain carries TRBV12-3 or TRBV12-4 and TRBJ1-2; D is ambiguous. The CDR3 has 10 amino acids. V was trimmed by 7 bases and J by 8 bases, leaving 8 bases between them.

This rearrangement joins TRBV6-5 to TRBJ1-3; D not resolved. Germline loops: CDR1 MNHEY, CDR2 SVGAGI. Trimming stripped 4 bases from V and 3 bases from J, with 4 bases between. The CDR3 loop spans 12 amino acids. CDR3 protein: CASSSVGNTIYF. In DNA form, the CDR3 reads TGTGCCAGCAGTTCCGTTGGAAACACCATATATTTT.

This chain joins TRBV5-5 and TRBJ2-3; 9 bases fit TRBD2. The trim removed 5 bases at V and 3 bases at J, leaving 19 bases unmatched. CDR3 length: 19 amino acids. CDR1 is SGHKS, CDR2 YYEKEE, per germline (reference sequence). The CDR3, as DNA: TGTGCCAGCAGTCCCCGGGTGACTAGCGGAATTCGGCGGACAGATACGCAGTATTTT. It is translated as CASSPRVTSGIRRTDTQYF.